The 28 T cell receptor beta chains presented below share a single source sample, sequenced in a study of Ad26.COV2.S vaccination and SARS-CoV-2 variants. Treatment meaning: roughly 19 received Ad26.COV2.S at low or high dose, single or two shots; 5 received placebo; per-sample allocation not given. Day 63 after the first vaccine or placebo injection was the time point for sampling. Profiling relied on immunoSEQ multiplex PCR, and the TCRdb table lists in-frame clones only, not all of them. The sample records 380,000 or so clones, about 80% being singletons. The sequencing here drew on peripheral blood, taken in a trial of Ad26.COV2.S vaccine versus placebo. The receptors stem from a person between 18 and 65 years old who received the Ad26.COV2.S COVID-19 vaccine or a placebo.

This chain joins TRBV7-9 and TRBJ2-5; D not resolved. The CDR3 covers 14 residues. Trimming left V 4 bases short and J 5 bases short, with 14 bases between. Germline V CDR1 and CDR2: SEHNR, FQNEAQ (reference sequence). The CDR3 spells CASSSIRGSETQYF. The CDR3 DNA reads TGTGCCAGCAGCTCGATTCGTGGTTCGGAGACCCAGTACTTC.

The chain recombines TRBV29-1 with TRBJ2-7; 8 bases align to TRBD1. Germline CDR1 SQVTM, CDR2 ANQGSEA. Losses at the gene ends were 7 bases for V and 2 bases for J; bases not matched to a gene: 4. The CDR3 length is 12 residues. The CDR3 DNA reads TGCAGCGCCAGACAGGGGACCTACGAGCAGTACTTC. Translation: CSARQGTYEQYF.

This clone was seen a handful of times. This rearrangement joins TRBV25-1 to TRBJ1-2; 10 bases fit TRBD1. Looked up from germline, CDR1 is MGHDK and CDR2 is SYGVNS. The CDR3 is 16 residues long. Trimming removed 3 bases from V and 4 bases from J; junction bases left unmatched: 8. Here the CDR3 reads CASSDPGTGESYGYTF. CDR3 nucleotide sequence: TGTGCCAGCAGTGACCCGGGGACAGGGGAGAGCTATGGCTACACCTTC.

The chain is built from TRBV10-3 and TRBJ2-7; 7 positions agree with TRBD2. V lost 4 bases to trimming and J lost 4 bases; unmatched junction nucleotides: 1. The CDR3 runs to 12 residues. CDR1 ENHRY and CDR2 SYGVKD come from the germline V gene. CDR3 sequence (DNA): TGTGCCATCAGTGCGGGGGGTTACGAGCAGTACTTC. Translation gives CAISAGGYEQYF.

The CDR3: CASSRTGNSPLHF. In DNA, the CDR3 is TGTGCCAGCAGCCGGACAGGAAATTCACCCCTCCACTTT. This chain connects TRBV11-3 to TRBJ1-6, with TRBD1 matching 7 bases. The germline CDR1 and CDR2 sequences are SGHNT and YENEEA. Trimming cost V 5 bases and J 7 bases; bases outside gene matches: 2. The length of the CDR3 is 13 residues.

CDR3 DNA: TGTGCCAGCAGCGGAGATCCTCGGGGCACTGAAGCTTTCTTT. Amino acid sequence: CASSGDPRGTEAFF. This chain connects TRBV5-5 to TRBJ1-1; D uncertain. V gave up 4 bases and J gave up 4 bases, with 14 bases separating them. Per germline, CDR1 SGHKS and CDR2 YYEKEE (reference sequence). The CDR3 contains 14 residues. Full variable domain (outside the CDR3, taken from reference TRBV5-5 and TRBJ1-1): DAGVTQSPTHLIKTRGQQVTLRCSPISGHKSVSWYQQVLGQGPQFIFQYYEKEERGRGNFPDRFSARQFPNYSSELNVNALLLGDSALYLCASSGDPRGTEAFFGQGTRLTVV.

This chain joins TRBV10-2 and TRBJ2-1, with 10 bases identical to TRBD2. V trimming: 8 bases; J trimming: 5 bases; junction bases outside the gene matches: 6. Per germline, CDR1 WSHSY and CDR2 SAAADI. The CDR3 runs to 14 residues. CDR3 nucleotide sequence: TGCGCCAGCCTGACTAGCGGGTTTAACAATGAGCAGTTCTTC. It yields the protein CASLTSGFNNEQFF.

For the CDR3, the DNA is TGCGCCAGCAGCACCGGGACTAGCGGACAAGAGACCCAGTACTTC. It yields the protein CASSTGTSGQETQYF. The genes are TRBV5-1 and TRBJ2-5, with 11 bases identical to TRBD2. This CDR3 is 15 amino acids long. V gave up 4 bases and J gave up 2 bases; unmatched junction bases: 4. The germline V gene has CDR1 SGHRS and CDR2 YFSETQ.

CDR3 in amino acids: CASGLGEGGTEAFF. CDR3 nucleotide sequence: TGTGCTAGTGGTTTGGGAGAAGGGGGTACTGAAGCTTTCTTT. The chain joins TRBV12-5 to TRBJ1-1, with a tentative D call TRBD1 (6 bases). The ends were cut back, 1 base at V and 5 bases at J, with 11 bases in the middle. The germline CDR1 and CDR2 sequences are LGHNT and FRNRAP. This CDR3 spans 14 amino acids.

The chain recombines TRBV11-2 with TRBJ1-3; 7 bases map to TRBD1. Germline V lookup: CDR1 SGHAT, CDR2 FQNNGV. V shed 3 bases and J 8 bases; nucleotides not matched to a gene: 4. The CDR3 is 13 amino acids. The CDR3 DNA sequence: TGTGCCAGCAGCTTCCAGGGGGTAGACACCATATATTTT. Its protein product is CASSFQGVDTIYF.

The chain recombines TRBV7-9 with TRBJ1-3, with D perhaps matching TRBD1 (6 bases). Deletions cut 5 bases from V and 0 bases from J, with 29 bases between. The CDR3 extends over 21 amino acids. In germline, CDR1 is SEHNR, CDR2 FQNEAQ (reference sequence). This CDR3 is CASSTQYTDWDIVSSGNTIYF. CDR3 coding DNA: TGTGCCAGCAGCACCCAATACACCGATTGGGACATCGTTAGCTCTGGAAACACCATATATTTT.

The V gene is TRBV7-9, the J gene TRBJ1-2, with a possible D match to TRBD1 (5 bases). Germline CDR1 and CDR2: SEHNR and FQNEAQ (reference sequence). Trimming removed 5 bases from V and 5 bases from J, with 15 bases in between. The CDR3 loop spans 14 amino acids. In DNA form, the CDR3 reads TGTGCCAGCAGCCTGGACAAGGGACTGTATGGCTACACCTTC. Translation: CASSLDKGLYGYTF.

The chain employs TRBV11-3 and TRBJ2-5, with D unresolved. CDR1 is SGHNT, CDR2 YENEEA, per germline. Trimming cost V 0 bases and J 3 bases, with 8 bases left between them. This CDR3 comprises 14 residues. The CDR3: CASSLDPTEETQYF. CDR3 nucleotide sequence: TGTGCCAGCAGCTTAGATCCAACGGAAGAGACCCAGTACTTC.

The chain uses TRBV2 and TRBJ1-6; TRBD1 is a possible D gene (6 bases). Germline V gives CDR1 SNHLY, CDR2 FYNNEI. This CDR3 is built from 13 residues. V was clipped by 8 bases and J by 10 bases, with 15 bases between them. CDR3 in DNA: TGTGCCAGCGGAAGGACAGAAAGGTCACCCCTCCACTTT. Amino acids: CASGRTERSPLHF.

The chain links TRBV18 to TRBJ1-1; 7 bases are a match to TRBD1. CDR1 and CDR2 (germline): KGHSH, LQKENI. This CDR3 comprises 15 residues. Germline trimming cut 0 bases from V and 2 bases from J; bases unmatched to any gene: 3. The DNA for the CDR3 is TGTGCCAGCTCACCACCCGGGACAGCTAACACTGAAGCTTTCTTT. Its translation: CASSPPGTANTEAFF.

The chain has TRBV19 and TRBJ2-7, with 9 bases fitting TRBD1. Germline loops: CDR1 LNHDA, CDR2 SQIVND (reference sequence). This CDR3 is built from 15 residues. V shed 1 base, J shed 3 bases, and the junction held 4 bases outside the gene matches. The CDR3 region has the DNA TGTGCCAGTAGTATAGGGGGACAGGGAGACTACGAGCAGTACTTC. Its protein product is CASSIGGQGDYEQYF.

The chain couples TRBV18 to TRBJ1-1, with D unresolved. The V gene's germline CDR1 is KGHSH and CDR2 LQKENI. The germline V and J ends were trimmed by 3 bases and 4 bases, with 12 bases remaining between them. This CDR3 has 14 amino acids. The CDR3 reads CASSPAVSCTEAFF. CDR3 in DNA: TGTGCCAGCTCACCCGCGGTTTCTTGCACTGAAGCTTTCTTT.

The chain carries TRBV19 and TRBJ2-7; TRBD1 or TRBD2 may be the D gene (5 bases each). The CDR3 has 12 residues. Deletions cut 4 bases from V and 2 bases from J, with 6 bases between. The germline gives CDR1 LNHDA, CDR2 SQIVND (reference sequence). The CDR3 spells CASSTGPYEQYF. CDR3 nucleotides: TGTGCCAGTAGTACGGGACCCTACGAGCAGTACTTC.

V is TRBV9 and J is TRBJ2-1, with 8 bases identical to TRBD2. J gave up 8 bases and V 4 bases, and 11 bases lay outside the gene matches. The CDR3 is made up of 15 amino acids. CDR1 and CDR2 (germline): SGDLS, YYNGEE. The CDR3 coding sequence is TGTGCCAGCAGCCTCGGACTAGCCGGATGGGATGAGCAGTTCTTC. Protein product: CASSLGLAGWDEQFF.

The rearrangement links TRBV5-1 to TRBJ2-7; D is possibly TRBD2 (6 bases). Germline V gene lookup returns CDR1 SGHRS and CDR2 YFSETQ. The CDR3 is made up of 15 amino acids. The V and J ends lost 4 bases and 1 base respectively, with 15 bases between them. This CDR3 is CASSPPRGASYEQYF. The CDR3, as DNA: TGCGCCAGCAGCCCCCCACGCGGGGCATCCTACGAGCAGTACTTC.

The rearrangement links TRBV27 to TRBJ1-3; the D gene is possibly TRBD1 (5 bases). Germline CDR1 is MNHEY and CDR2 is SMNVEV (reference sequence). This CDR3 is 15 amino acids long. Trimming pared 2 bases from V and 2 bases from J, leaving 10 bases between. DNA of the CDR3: TGTGCCAGCAGTTTACTACTAGGGGCTGGAAACACCATATATTTT. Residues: CASSLLLGAGNTIYF.

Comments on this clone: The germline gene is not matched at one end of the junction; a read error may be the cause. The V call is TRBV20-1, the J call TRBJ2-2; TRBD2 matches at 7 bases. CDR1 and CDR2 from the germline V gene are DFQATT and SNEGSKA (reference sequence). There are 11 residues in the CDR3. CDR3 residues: CSGVGSGGLFF. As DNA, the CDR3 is TGCAGTGGAGTGGGATCGGGGGGGCTGTTTTTT.

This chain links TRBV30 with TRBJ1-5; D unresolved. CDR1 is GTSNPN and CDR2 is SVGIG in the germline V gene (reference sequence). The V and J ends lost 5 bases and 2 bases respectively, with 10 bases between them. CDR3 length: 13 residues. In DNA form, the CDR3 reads TGTGCCTGGGCCCAAGGCGGCAATCAGCCCCAGCATTTT. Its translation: CAWAQGGNQPQHF.

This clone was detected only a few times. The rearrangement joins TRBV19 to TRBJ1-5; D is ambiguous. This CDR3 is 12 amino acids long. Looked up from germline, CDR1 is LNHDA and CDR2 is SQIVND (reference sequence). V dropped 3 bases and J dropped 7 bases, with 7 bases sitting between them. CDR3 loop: CASSMHAQPQHF. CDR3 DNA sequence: TGTGCCAGTAGTATGCACGCGCAGCCCCAGCATTTT.

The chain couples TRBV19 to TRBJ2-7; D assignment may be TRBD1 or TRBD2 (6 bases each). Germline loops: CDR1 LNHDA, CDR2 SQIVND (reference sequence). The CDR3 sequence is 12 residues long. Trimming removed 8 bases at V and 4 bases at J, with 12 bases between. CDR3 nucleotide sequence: TGTGCCAGTGGGGGGCAGGGGTACGAGCAGTACTTC. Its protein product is CASGGQGYEQYF.

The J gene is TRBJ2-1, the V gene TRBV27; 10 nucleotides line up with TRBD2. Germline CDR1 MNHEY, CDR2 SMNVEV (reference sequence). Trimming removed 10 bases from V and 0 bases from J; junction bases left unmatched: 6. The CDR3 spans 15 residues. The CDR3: CATSSSGSSYNEQFF. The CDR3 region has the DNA TGTGCCACCTCCTCTAGCGGGAGCTCCTACAATGAGCAGTTCTTC.

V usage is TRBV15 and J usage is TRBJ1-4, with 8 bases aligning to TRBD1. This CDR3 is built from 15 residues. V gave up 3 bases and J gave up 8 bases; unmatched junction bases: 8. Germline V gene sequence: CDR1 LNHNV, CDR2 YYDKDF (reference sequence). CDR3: CATSRGQVEGEKLFF. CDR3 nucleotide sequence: TGTGCCACCAGCAGGGGACAGGTGGAAGGGGAAAAACTGTTTTTT.

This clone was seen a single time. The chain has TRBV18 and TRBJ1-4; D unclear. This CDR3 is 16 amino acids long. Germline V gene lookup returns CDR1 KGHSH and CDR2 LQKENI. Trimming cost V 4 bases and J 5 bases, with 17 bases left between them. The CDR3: CASSRGMVGTNEKLFF. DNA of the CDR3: TGTGCCAGCTCACGAGGAATGGTGGGTACCAATGAAAAACTGTTTTTT.